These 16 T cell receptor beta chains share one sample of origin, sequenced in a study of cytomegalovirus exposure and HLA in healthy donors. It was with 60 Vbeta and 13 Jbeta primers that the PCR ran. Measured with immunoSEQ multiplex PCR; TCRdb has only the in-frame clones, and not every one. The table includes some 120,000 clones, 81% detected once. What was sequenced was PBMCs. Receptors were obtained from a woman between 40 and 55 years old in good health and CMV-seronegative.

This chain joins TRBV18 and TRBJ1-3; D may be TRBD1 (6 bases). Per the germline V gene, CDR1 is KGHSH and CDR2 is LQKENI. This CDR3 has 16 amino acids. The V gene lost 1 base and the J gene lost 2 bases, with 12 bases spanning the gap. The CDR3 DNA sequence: TGTGCCAGCTCACCACTCGACGCAGGGGCTGGAAACACCATATATTTT. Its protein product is CASSPLDAGAGNTIYF.

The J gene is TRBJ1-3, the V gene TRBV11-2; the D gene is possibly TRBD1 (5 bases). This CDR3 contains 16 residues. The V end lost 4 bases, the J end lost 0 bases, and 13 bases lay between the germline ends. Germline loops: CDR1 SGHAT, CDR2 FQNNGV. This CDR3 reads CASSSNGQLSGNTIYF. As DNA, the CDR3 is TGTGCCAGCAGCTCCAACGGACAACTCTCTGGAAACACCATATATTTT.

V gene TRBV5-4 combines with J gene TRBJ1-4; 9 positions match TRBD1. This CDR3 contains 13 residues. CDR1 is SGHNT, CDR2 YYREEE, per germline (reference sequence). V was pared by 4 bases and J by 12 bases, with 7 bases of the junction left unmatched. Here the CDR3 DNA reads TGTGCCAGCAGCCTACAGGGGGCGCAGGAACTGTTTTTT. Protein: CASSLQGAQELFF.

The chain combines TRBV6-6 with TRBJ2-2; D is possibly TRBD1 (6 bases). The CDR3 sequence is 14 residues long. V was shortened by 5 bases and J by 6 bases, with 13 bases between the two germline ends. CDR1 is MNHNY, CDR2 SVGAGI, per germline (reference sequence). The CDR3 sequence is CASSQRAGAGELFF. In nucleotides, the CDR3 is TGTGCCAGCAGTCAAAGAGCAGGGGCCGGGGAGCTGTTTTTT.

The CDR3 region is CASSKTGGAYNEQFF. Here the CDR3 DNA reads TGTGCCAGCAGCAAGACAGGGGGCGCCTACAATGAGCAGTTCTTC. The rearrangement links TRBV5-4 to TRBJ2-1; TRBD1 matches 10 bases. The germline V gene encodes CDR1 SGHNT and CDR2 YYREEE (reference sequence). The V segment lost 4 bases and the J segment 2 bases; nucleotides outside the gene matches: 3. There are 15 residues in the CDR3.

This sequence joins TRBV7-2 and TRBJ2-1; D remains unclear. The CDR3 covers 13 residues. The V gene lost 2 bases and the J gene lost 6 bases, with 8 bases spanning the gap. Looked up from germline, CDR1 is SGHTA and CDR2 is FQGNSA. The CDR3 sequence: CASSLRRSNEQFF. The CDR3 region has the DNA TGTGCCAGCAGCTTACGGCGGTCCAATGAGCAGTTCTTC. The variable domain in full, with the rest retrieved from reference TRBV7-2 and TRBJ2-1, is GAGVSQSPSNKVTEKGKDVELRCDPISGHTALYWYRQSLGQGLEFLIYFQGNSAPDKSGLPSDRFSAERTGGSVSTLTIQRTQQEDSAVYLCASSLRRSNEQFFGPGTRLTVL.

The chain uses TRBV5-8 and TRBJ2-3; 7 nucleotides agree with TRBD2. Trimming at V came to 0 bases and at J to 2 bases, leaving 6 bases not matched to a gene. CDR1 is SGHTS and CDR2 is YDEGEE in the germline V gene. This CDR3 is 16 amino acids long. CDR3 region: CASSLDWRGNTDTQYF. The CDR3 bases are TGTGCCAGCAGCTTGGATTGGCGGGGGAACACAGATACGCAGTATTTT.

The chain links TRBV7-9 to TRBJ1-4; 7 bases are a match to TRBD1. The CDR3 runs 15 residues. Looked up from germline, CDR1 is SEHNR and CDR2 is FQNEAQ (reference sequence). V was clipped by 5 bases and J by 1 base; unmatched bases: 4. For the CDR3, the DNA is TGTGCCAGCAGCACGACAGGGTTAACTAATGAAAAACTGTTTTTT. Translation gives CASSTTGLTNEKLFF. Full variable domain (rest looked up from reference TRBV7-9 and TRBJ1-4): DTGVSQNPRHKITKRGQNVTFRCDPISEHNRLYWYRQTLGQGPEFLTYFQNEAQLEKSRLLSDRFSAERPKGSFSTLEIQRTEQGDSAMYLCASSTTGLTNEKLFFGSGTQLSVL.

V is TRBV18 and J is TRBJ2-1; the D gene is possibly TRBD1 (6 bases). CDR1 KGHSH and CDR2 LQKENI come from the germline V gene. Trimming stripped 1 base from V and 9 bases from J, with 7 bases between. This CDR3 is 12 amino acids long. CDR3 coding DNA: TGTGCCAGCTCACCACAAGGGGGTGAGCAGTTCTTC. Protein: CASSPQGGEQFF.

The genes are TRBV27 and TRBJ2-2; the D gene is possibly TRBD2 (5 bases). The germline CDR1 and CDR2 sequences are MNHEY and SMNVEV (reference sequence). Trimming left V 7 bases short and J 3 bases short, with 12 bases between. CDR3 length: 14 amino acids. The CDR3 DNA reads TGTGCCAGCACATTAGCGTCGGACACCGGGGAGCTGTTTTTT. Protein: CASTLASDTGELFF.

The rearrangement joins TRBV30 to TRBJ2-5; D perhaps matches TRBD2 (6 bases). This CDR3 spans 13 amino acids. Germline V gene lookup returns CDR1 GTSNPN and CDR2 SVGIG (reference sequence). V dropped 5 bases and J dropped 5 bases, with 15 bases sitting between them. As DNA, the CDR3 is TGTGCCTGGGGACTACAAAGGTGGGAGACCCAGTACTTC. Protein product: CAWGLQRWETQYF.

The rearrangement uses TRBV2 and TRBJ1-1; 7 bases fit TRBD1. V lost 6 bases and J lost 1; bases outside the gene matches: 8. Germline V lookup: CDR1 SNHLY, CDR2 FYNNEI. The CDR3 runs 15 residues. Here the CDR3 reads CASSRQGSSNTEAFF. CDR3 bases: TGTGCCAGCAGCCGACAGGGAAGCTCGAACACTGAAGCTTTCTTT.

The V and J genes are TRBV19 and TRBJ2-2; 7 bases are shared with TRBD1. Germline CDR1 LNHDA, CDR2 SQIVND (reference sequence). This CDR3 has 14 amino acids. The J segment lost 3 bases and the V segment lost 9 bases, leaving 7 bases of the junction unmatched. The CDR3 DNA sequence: TGTGCCAGCAAACAAGACAGGGACACCGGGGAGCTGTTTTTT. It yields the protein CASKQDRDTGELFF. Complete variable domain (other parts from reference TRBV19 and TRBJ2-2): DGGITQSPKYLFRKEGQNVTLSCEQNLNHDAMYWYRQDPGQGLRLIYYSQIVNDFQKGDIAEGYSVSREKKESFPLTVTSAQKNPTAFYLCASKQDRDTGELFFGEGSRLTVL.

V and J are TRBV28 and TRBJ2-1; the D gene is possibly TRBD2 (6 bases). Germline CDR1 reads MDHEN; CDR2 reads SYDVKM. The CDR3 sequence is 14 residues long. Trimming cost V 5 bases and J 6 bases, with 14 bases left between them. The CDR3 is CASSATYSGNEQFF. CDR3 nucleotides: TGTGCCAGCAGTGCCACATATAGCGGCAATGAGCAGTTCTTC.

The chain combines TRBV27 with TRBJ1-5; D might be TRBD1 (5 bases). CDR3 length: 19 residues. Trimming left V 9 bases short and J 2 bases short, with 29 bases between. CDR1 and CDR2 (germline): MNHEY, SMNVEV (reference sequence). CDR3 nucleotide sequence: TGTGCCAGTCACTACTTGCCCAGGGTGGTGGGGAGGGGCAATCAGCCCCAGCATTTT. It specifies CASHYLPRVVGRGNQPQHF.

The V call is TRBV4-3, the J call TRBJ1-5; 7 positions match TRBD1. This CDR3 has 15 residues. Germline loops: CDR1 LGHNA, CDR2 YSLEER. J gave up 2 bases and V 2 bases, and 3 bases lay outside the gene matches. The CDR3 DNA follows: TGCGCCAGCAGCCAACGACAGGGCGGCAATCAGCCCCAGCATTTT. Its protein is CASSQRQGGNQPQHF.